These T cell receptor beta chains were read from a single sample in a study of blood T cell repertoires in COVID-19. The method was immunoSEQ multiplex PCR; TCRdb's version includes in-frame clones alone and lacks a portion of them. The data hold about 150,000 clones, with roughly 83% observed a single time. The specimen sequenced was peripheral blood. The receptor source for this set is a man between 18 and 35 years old with active or convalescent COVID-19. Each CDR3 is given with its conserved first and last residue. A D gene is named only where the DNA matches it firmly. Clone size appears in some rows only: once, few, many, or a class for an expanded clone.

size: -; D: -; J: TRBJ1-5; V: TRBV5-1; DNA: TGCGCCAGCAGCTTCTCAGGGGATGGCAATCAGCCCCAGCATTTT; CDR3: CASSFSGDGNQPQHF
size: -; D: -; J: TRBJ2-7; V: TRBV12-3/TRBV12-4; DNA: TGTGCCAGCAGCCCCAGCTCCTACGAGCAGTACTTC; CDR3: CASSPSSYEQYF
size: -; D: -; J: TRBJ1-2; V: TRBV11-2; DNA: TGTGCCAGCAGCCCGGACCTTCGGGGAGACTATGGCTACACCTTC; CDR3: CASSPDLRGDYGYTF
size: -; D: TRBD1; J: TRBJ1-2; V: TRBV3-1/TRBV3-2; DNA: TGTGCCAGCAGCCCGGGGACAGCAAACTATGGCTACACCTTC; CDR3: CASSPGTANYGYTF
size: once; D: -; J: TRBJ1-4; V: TRBV19; DNA: TGTGCCAGTAGTATGATTGCCAGGACACGGCGGGAAAAACTGTTTTTT; CDR3: CASSMIARTRREKLFF
size: -; D: -; J: TRBJ2-6; V: TRBV5-6; DNA: TGTGCCAGCAGCTTGGAACTTAGAGGGTCTGGGGCCAACGTCCTGACTTTC; CDR3: CASSLELRGSGANVLTF
size: -; D: -; J: TRBJ1-1; V: TRBV6-5; DNA: TGTGCCAGCAGTCCCCCGAGGGAAGGCACTGAAGCTTTCTTT; CDR3: CASSPPREGTEAFF
size: -; D: -; J: TRBJ2-1; V: TRBV11-3; DNA: TGTGCCAGCAGCTTAACCCTAGCGCTTTACAATGAGCAGTTCTTC; CDR3: CASSLTLALYNEQFF
size: -; D: -; J: TRBJ2-7; V: TRBV6-5; DNA: TGTGCCAGCAGTTACAGGGGCCCTGGGTACGAGCAGTACTTC; CDR3: CASSYRGPGYEQYF
size: -; D: -; J: TRBJ2-5; V: TRBV6-5; DNA: TGTGCCAGCAATCTCAGGACGGGGGAGACCCAGTACTTC; CDR3: CASNLRTGETQYF
size: -; D: -; J: TRBJ1-2; V: TRBV19; DNA: TGTGCCAGTAGTGGTCTCCGGGGCAGGGGTATTCAGGGTTACGGCTACACCTTC; CDR3: CASSGLRGRGIQGYGYTF
size: -; D: TRBD2; J: TRBJ2-5; V: TRBV7-2; DNA: TGTGCCAGCAGCTTAGGCGGGGGGCCCCAAGAGACCCAGTACTTC; CDR3: CASSLGGGPQETQYF
size: once; D: TRBD2; J: TRBJ2-5; V: TRBV6-5; DNA: TGTGCCATCTCTAAGCCTAGCGGGCGGCAAGAGACCCAGTACTTC; CDR3: CAISKPSGRQETQYF
size: -; D: TRBD2; J: TRBJ2-3; V: TRBV3-1/TRBV3-2; DNA: TGTGCCAGCAGCCAAGCCAGCGGGAGGTTAACAGATACGCAGTATTTT; CDR3: CASSQASGRLTDTQYF
size: -; D: TRBD2; J: TRBJ2-2; V: TRBV7-8; DNA: TGTGCCAGCAGCCGAACTATAGCGGGGATGAACACCGGGGAGCTGTTTTTT; CDR3: CASSRTIAGMNTGELFF
size: -; D: -; J: TRBJ1-4; V: TRBV7-9; DNA: TGTGCCAGCAGCCACGCGGCTTCAACTAATGAAAAACTGTTTTTT; CDR3: CASSHAASTNEKLFF
size: -; D: TRBD1; J: TRBJ1-1; V: TRBV5-1; DNA: TGCGCCAGCAGTCAGATCGGGACAGGGGTGACTGAAGCTTTCTTT; CDR3: CASSQIGTGVTEAFF
size: -; D: TRBD1; J: TRBJ1-5; V: TRBV2; DNA: TGTGCCAGCAGTGAAGGCCGGGACAGGGTTCAGCCCCAGCATTTT; CDR3: CASSEGRDRVQPQHF
size: once; D: -; J: TRBJ2-5; V: TRBV19; DNA: TGTGCCAGTAGAACACAGGGACAAGAGACCCAGTACTTC; CDR3: CASRTQGQETQYF
size: -; D: TRBD1; J: TRBJ2-7; V: TRBV4-1; DNA: TGCGCCAGCAGCCACCTCCCGGGACAGGGGACCTACGAGCAGTACTTC; CDR3: CASSHLPGQGTYEQYF
size: -; D: -; J: TRBJ2-7; V: TRBV7-2; DNA: TGTGCCAGCAGCTTAGCGGGAGGTTTCAACTCCTACGAGCAGTACTTC; CDR3: CASSLAGGFNSYEQYF
size: -; D: -; J: TRBJ1-5; V: TRBV19; DNA: TGTGCCAGCGCCGACCGCTCGGGAGAAGATCAGCCCCAGCATTTT; CDR3: CASADRSGEDQPQHF
size: -; D: TRBD1; J: TRBJ2-6; V: TRBV3-1/TRBV3-2; DNA: TGTGCCAGCAGCGACAGGGTATCTGGGGCCAACGTCCTGACTTTC; CDR3: CASSDRVSGANVLTF
size: -; D: -; J: TRBJ1-1; V: TRBV2; DNA: TGTGCCAGCAGTTTAGATTCAGGTTTTCGAGCTTTCTTT; CDR3: CASSLDSGFRAFF
size: few; D: -; J: TRBJ2-3; V: TRBV9; DNA: TGTGCCAGCAGCGTAGCAGGCTCGATCACAGATACGCAGTATTTT; CDR3: CASSVAGSITDTQYF